Listed below are T cell receptor beta chains from one sample, sequenced in a study of T cells after posttransplantation cyclophosphamide. Clones were read by immunoSEQ multiplex PCR, and TCRdb kept only the in-frame ones, dropping some. The sample shows 5,400 or so clones, about four fifths of them seen only once. Source: CD4+ T cells sorted from blood, taken about 350 days after allogeneic stem cell transplant with posttransplant cyclophosphamide. The receptors here all came from a male patient aged 50 to 59 who received an allogeneic stem cell transplant from a related donor and was CMV-positive. Some T cells may have come from the graft donor. CDR3s leave out the opening cysteine and the closing phenylalanine or tryptophan. Each record gives: J gene, V gene, CDR3 protein.

j_gene: TRBJ2-2
v_gene: TRBV5-1
CDR3aa: ASSPDRAAGELF

j_gene: TRBJ2-2
v_gene: TRBV7-2
CDR3aa: ASSLDQGRRLF

j_gene: TRBJ2-5
v_gene: TRBV9
CDR3aa: ASSGTSGGGETQY

j_gene: TRBJ1-1
v_gene: TRBV15
CDR3aa: ATSREQEVTEAF

j_gene: TRBJ1-6
v_gene: TRBV10-2
CDR3aa: ASSLTAGRGYRGNSPLH

j_gene: TRBJ2-1
v_gene: TRBV30
CDR3aa: AYSPGLYNEQF

j_gene: TRBJ2-3
v_gene: TRBV7-2
CDR3aa: ASSLGGAVDTQY

j_gene: TRBJ2-7
v_gene: TRBV6-6
CDR3aa: ASSYRGDRELYEQY

j_gene: .
v_gene: TRBV19
CDR3aa: ASSTGYSETQY

j_gene: TRBJ2-5
v_gene: TRBV5-1
CDR3aa: ASSSGTGGYQETQY

j_gene: TRBJ1-5
v_gene: TRBV5-1
CDR3aa: ASSLGQGMGNQPQH

j_gene: TRBJ2-5
v_gene: TRBV7-6
CDR3aa: ASSLVGSNYPETQY

j_gene: TRBJ2-7
v_gene: TRBV7-9
CDR3aa: ASSRLGDRSYEQY

j_gene: TRBJ2-1
v_gene: TRBV7-2
CDR3aa: ASSFLGGANNEQF

j_gene: TRBJ2-7
v_gene: TRBV12-5
CDR3aa: ASGLSGGLAVLRSYEQY

j_gene: TRBJ2-5
v_gene: TRBV7-9
CDR3aa: ASSLARRTSGETQY

j_gene: TRBJ2-7
v_gene: TRBV2
CDR3aa: ASSQEQSSYEQY

j_gene: TRBJ2-5
v_gene: TRBV11-1
CDR3aa: ASSLRGGGMSGETQY

j_gene: TRBJ2-1
v_gene: TRBV5-4
CDR3aa: ASSLGALSYNEQF

j_gene: TRBJ2-7
v_gene: TRBV23-1
CDR3aa: ASSQSRRYSYEQY

j_gene: TRBJ2-6
v_gene: TRBV2
CDR3aa: ASSAFNQGSGANVLT

j_gene: TRBJ1-2
v_gene: TRBV10-3
CDR3aa: AICDSGGRGYT

j_gene: TRBJ1-4
v_gene: TRBV7-9
CDR3aa: ASSLTRGSNEKLF

j_gene: TRBJ1-1
v_gene: TRBV6-1
CDR3aa: ASLPGQGLAEAF

j_gene: TRBJ2-7
v_gene: TRBV2
CDR3aa: ASRPGTSGIYEQY

j_gene: TRBJ2-1
v_gene: TRBV10-1
CDR3aa: ASSGHSNEQF

j_gene: TRBJ1-5
v_gene: TRBV29-1
CDR3aa: SVAGQESQPQH

j_gene: TRBJ2-4
v_gene: TRBV4-3
CDR3aa: ASSHTDRDKNIQY

j_gene: TRBJ2-1
v_gene: TRBV2
CDR3aa: ASKGLTAGQF

j_gene: TRBJ2-5
v_gene: TRBV7-2
CDR3aa: ASSFAGGAGETQY

j_gene: TRBJ1-1
v_gene: TRBV10-3
CDR3aa: AISEEVLNTEAF

j_gene: TRBJ2-6
v_gene: TRBV19
CDR3aa: ASSLLMSGANVLT

j_gene: TRBJ2-1
v_gene: TRBV5-4
CDR3aa: ASSLGRENEQF

j_gene: TRBJ2-3
v_gene: TRBV7-9
CDR3aa: ASSFGAGASGDTQY

j_gene: TRBJ2-1
v_gene: TRBV7-2
CDR3aa: ASSFSGTGLHVNEQF

j_gene: TRBJ2-5
v_gene: TRBV5-4
CDR3aa: ASSLMQGMGETQY

j_gene: TRBJ2-3
v_gene: TRBV7-9
CDR3aa: ASSLLTAVDTQY

j_gene: TRBJ2-3
v_gene: TRBV15
CDR3aa: ATSRVASGSSDTQY

j_gene: TRBJ2-3
v_gene: TRBV7-2
CDR3aa: ASSLVRLSTDTQY

j_gene: TRBJ2-1
v_gene: TRBV5-1
CDR3aa: ASSLSGNYEQF

j_gene: TRBJ1-2
v_gene: TRBV7-2
CDR3aa: ASSPQGNYGYT

j_gene: TRBJ1-2
v_gene: TRBV5-1
CDR3aa: ASSGATGNYGYT

j_gene: TRBJ1-5
v_gene: TRBV19
CDR3aa: ASSRTADQPQH

j_gene: TRBJ2-7
v_gene: TRBV7-9
CDR3aa: ASSLFKQGAKREQY

j_gene: TRBJ2-3
v_gene: TRBV9
CDR3aa: ASSASAGGDTQY

j_gene: TRBJ2-5
v_gene: TRBV9
CDR3aa: ASSVSGQGIGETQY

j_gene: TRBJ2-7
v_gene: TRBV25-1
CDR3aa: ASSVLGGYEQY

j_gene: TRBJ1-2
v_gene: TRBV27
CDR3aa: AEGTGNYGYT

j_gene: TRBJ2-7
v_gene: TRBV29-1
CDR3aa: SVWDRGSYEQY

j_gene: TRBJ2-5
v_gene: TRBV2
CDR3aa: ASSDRTDQETQY

j_gene: TRBJ1-1
v_gene: TRBV11-2
CDR3aa: ASSLVMGQPNTEAF

j_gene: TRBJ2-4
v_gene: TRBV7-2
CDR3aa: ASSLGGAENIQY

j_gene: TRBJ1-2
v_gene: TRBV4-1
CDR3aa: ASSQPRDRRLYGYT